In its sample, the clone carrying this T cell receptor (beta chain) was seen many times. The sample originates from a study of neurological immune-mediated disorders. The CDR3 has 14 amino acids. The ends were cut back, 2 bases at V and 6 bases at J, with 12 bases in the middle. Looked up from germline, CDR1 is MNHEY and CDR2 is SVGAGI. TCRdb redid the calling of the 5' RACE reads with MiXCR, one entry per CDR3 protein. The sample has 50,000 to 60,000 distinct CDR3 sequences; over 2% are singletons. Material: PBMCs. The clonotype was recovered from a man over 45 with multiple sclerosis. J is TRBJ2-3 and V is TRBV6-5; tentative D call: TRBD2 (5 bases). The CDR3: CASSYGSPGDTQYF. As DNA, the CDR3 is TGTGCCAGCAGTTACGGCTCCCCGGGGGATACGCAGTATTTT.